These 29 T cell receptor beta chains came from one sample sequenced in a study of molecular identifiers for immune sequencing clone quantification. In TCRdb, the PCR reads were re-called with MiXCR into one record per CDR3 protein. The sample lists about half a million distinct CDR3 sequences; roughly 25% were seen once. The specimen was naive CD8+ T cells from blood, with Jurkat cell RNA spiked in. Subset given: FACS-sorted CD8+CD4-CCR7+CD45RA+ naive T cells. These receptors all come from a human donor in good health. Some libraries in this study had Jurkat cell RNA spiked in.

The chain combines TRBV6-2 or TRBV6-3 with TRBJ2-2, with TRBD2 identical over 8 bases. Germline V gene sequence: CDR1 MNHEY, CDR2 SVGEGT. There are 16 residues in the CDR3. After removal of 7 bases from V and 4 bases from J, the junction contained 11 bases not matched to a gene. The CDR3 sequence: CASTVQRGTITGELFF. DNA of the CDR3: TGTGCCAGCACCGTCCAGCGGGGGACGATCACCGGGGAGCTGTTTTTT.

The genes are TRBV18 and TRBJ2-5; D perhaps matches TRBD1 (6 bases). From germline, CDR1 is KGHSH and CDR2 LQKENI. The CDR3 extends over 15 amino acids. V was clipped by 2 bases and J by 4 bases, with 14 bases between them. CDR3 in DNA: TGTGCCAGCTCACCAACAGGGAGTCTAGGAGAGACCCAGTACTTC. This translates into CASSPTGSLGETQYF.

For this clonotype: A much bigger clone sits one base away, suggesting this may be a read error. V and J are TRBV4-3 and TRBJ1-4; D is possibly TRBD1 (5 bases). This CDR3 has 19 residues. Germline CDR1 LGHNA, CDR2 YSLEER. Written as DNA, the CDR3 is TGCGCCAGCAGCCAAGATCGGGGCGGGTTGGGCGCAACTAATGAAAAACTGCTTTTT. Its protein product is CASSQDRGGLGATNEKLLF.

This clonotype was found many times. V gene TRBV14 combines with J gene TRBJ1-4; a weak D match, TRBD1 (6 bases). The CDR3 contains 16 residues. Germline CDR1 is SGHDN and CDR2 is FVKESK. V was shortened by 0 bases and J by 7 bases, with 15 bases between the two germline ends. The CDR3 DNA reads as TGTGCCAGCAGCCAAGATGTGACAGGACGAACTGAAAAACTGTTTTTT. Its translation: CASSQDVTGRTEKLFF.

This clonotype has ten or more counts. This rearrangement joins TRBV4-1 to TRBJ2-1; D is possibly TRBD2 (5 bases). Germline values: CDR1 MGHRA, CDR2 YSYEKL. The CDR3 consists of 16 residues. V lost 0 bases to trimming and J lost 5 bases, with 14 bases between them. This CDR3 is CASSQEFSGLHNEQFF. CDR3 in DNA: TGCGCCAGCAGCCAAGAATTTTCAGGACTCCACAATGAGCAGTTCTTC.

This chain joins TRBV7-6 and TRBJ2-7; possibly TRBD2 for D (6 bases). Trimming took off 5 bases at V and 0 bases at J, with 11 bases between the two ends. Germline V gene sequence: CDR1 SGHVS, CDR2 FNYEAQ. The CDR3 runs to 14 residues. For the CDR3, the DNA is TGTGCCAGCAGCCGAGCGGGCGTCTCCTACGAGCAGTACTTC. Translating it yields CASSRAGVSYEQYF. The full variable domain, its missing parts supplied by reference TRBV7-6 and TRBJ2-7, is GAGVSQSPRYKVTKRGQDVALRCDPISGHVSLYWYRQALGQGPEFLTYFNYEAQQDKSGLPNDRFSAERPEGSISTLTIQRTEQRDSAMYRCASSRAGVSYEQYFGPGTRLTVT.

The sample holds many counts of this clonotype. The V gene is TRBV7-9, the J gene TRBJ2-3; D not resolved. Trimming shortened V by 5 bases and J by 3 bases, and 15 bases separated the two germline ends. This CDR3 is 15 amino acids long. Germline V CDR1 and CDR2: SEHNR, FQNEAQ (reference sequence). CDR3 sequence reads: CASSPETIETDTQYF. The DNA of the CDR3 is TGTGCCAGCAGCCCCGAGACAATCGAGACAGATACGCAGTATTTT.

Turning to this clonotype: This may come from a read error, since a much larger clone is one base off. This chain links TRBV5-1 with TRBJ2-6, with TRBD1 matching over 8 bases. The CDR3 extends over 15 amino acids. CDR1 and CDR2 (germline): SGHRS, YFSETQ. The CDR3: CASSSGGSGANVLSF. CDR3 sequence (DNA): TGCGCCAGCAGCTCAGGGGGCTCTGGGGCCAACGTCCTGTCTTTC.

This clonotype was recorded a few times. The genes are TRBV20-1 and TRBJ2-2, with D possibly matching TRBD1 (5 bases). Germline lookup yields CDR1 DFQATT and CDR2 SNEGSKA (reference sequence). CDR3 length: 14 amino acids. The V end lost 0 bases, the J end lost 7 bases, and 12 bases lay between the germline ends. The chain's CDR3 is CSARDPGLSGELFF. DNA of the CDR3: TGCAGTGCTAGAGATCCAGGGTTGAGCGGGGAGCTGTTTTTT.

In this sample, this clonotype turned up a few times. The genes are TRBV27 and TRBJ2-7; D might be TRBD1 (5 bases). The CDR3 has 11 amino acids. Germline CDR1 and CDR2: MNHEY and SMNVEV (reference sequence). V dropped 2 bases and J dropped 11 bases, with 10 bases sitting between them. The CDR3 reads CASSLGGAEYF. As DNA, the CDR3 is TGTGCCAGCAGTTTAGGTGGGGCAGAGTACTTC.

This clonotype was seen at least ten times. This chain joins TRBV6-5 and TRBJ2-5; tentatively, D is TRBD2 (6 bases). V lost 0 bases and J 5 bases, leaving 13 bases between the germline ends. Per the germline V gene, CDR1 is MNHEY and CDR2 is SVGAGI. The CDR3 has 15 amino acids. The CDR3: CASSYSPGVLETQYF. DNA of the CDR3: TGTGCCAGCAGTTACTCCCCGGGAGTACTTGAGACCCAGTACTTC.

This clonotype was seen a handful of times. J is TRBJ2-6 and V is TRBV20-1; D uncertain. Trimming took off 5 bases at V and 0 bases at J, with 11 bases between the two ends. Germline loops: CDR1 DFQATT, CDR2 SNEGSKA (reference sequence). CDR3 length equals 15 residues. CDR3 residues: CSAAEIGSGANVLTF. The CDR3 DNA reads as TGCAGTGCTGCGGAAATAGGCTCTGGGGCCAACGTCCTGACTTTC.

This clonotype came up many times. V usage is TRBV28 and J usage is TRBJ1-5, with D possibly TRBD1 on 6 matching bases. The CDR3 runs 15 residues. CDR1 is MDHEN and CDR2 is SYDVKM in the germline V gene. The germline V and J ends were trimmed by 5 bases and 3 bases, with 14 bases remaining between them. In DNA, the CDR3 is TGTGCCAGCAGTCTACCCGGGACACCCAATCAGCCCCAGCATTTT. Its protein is CASSLPGTPNQPQHF. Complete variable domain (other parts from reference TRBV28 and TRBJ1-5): DVKVTQSSRYLVKRTGEKVFLECVQDMDHENMFWYRQDPGLGLRLIYFSYDVKMKEKGDIPEGYSVSREKKERFSLILESASTNQTSMYLCASSLPGTPNQPQHFGDGTRLSIL.

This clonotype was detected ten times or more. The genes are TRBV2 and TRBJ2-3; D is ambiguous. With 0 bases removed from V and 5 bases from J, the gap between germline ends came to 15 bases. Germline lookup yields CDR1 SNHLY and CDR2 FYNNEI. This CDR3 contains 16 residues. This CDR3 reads CASSEARPGDKDTQYF. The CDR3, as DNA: TGTGCCAGCAGTGAAGCGCGTCCTGGAGACAAAGATACGCAGTATTTT.

CDR3 in amino acids: CASNPRQGGSEAFF. The CDR3 bases are TGCGCCAGCAACCCTCGACAGGGTGGATCTGAAGCTTTCTTT. The rearrangement joins TRBV10-2 to TRBJ1-1; 7 nucleotides align to TRBD1. CDR3 length: 14 residues. The germline gives CDR1 WSHSY, CDR2 SAAADI. The V gene end was trimmed by 7 bases and the J gene end by 6 bases; junction bases not matched to a gene: 11.

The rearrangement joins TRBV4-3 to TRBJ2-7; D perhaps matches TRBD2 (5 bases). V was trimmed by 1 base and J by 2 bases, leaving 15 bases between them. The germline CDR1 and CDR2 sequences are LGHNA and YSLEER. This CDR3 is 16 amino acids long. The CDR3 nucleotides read TGCGCCAGCAGCCAAGGACTCCACGGGATTACCTACGAGCAGTACTTC. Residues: CASSQGLHGITYEQYF.

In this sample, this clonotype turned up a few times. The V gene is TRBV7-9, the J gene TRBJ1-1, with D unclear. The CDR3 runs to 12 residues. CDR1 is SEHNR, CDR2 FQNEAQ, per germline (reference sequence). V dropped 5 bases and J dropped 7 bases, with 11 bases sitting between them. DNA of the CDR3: TGTGCCAGCAGCCTCCGGGCTGTTGAAGCTTTCTTT. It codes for CASSLRAVEAFF.

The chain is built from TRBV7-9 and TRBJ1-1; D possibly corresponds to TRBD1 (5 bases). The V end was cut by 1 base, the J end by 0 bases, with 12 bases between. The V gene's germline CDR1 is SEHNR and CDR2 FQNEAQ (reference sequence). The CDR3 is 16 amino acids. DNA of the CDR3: TGTGCCAGCAGCTTAGGATGGGGGGAAATGAACACTGAAGCTTTCTTT. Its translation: CASSLGWGEMNTEAFF.

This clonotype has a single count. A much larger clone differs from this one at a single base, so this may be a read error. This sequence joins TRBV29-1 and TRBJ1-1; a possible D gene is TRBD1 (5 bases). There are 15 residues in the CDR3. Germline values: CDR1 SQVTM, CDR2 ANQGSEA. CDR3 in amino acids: CSVRGGDSRNTGAFF. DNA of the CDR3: TGCAGCGTTCGGGGGGGGGATTCCCGGAACACTGGAGCTTTCTTT.

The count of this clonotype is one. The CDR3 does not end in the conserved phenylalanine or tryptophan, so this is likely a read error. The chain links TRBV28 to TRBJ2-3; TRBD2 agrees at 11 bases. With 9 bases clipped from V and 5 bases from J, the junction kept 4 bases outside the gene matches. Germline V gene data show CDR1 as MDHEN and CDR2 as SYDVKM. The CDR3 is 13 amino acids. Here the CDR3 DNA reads TGTGCCAGTACTAGCGGGAGTGTAGATACGCAGTATTCT. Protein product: CASTSGSVDTQYS.

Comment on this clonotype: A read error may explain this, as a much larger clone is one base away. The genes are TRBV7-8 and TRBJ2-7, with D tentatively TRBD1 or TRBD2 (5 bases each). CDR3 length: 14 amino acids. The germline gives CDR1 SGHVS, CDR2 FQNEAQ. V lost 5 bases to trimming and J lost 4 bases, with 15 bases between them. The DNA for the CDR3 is TGTGCCAGCAGCCCCGGGGCGGACGAGTACGAGCAGTACTTC. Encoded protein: CASSPGADEYEQYF.

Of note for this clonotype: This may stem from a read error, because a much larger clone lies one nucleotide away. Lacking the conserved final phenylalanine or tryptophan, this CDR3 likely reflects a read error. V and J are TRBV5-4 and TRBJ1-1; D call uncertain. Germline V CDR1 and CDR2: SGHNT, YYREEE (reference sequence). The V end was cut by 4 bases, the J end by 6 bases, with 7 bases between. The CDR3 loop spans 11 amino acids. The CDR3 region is CASSTGPEAFV. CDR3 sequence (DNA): TGTGCCAGCAGCACCGGACCTGAAGCTTTCGTT.

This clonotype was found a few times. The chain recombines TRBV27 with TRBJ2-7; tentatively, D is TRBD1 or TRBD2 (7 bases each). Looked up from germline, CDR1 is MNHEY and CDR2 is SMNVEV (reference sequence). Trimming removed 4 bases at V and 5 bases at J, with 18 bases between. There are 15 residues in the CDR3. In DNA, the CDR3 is TGTGCCAGCAGTTCAGTGGCAGGGGGGGCTGACGAGCAGTACTTC. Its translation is CASSSVAGGADEQYF.

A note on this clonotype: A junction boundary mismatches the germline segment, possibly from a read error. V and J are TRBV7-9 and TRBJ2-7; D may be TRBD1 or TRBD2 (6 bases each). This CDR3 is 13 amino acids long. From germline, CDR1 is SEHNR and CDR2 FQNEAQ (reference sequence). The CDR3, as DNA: TGTGCCATCACGGTCTTGGGGGGCTACGAGCAGTGCTTC. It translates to CAITVLGGYEQCF.

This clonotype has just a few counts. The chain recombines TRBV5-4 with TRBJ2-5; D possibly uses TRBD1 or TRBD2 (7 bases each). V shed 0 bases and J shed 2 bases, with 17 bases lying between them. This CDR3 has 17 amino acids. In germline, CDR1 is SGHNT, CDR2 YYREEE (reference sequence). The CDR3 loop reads CASSLVAGGGFQETQYF. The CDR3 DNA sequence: TGTGCCAGCAGCTTGGTGGCAGGGGGAGGGTTTCAAGAGACCCAGTACTTC.

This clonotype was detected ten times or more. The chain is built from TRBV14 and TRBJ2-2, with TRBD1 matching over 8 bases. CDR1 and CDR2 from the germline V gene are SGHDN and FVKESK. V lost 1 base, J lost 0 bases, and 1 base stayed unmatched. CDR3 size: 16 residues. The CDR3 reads CASSQAGGANTGELFF. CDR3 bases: TGTGCCAGCAGCCAAGCAGGGGGCGCGAACACCGGGGAGCTGTTTTTT.

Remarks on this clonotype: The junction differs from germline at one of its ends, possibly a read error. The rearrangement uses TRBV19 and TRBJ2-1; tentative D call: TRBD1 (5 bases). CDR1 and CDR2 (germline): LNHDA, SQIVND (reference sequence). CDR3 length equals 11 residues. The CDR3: CASSQGNEQVF. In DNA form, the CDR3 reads TGTGCCAGTAGCCAGGGCAATGAGCAGGTCTTC. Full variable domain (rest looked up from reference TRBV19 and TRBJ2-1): DGGITQSPKYLFRKEGQNVTLSCEQNLNHDAMYWYRQDPGQGLRLIYYSQIVNDFQKGDIAEGYSVSREKKESFPLTVTSAQKNPTAFYLCASSQGNEQVFGPGTRLTVL.

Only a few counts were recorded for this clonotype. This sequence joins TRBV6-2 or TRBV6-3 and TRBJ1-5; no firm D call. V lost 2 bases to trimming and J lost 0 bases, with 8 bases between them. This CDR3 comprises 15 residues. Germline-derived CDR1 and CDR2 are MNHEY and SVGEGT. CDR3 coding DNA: TGTGCCAGCAGTTACAAGAGGTATAGCAATCAGCCCCAGCATTTT. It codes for CASSYKRYSNQPQHF.

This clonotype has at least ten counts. Written as DNA, the CDR3 is TGTGCCATAAAGGACAGCACAGATACGCAGTATTTT. Translating gives CAIKDSTDTQYF. This chain connects TRBV10-3 to TRBJ2-3, with unresolved D. V was shortened by 9 bases and J by 0 bases, with 7 bases between the two germline ends. Germline-derived CDR1 and CDR2 are ENHRY and SYGVKD. The CDR3 loop spans 12 amino acids.